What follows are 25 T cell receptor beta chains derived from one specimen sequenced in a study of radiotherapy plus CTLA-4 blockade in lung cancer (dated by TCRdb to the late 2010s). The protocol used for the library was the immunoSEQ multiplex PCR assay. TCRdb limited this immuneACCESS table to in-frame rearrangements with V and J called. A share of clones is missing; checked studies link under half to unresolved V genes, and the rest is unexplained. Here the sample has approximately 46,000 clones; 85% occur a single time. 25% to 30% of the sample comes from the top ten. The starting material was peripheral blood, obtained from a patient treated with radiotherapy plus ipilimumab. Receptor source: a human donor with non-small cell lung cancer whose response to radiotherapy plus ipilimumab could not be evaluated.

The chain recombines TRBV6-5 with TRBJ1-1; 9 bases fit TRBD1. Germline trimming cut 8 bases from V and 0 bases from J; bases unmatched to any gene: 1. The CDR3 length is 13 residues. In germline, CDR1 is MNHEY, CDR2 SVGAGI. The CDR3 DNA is TGTGCCAGCGGACAGGGGCTGAACACTGAAGCTTTCTTT. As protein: CASGQGLNTEAFF.

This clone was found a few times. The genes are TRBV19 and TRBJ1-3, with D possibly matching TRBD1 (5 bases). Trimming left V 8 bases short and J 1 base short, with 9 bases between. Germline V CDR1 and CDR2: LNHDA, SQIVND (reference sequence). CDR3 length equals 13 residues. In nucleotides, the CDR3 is TGTGCCAGTTTCTCAGGGTCTGGAAACACCATATATTTT. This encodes CASFSGSGNTIYF.

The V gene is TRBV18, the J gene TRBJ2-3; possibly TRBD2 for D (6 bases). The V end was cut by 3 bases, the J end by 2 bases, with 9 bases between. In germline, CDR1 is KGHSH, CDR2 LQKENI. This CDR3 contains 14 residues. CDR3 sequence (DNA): TGTGCCAGCTCACCGTGGGACTTCACAGATACGCAGTATTTT. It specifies CASSPWDFTDTQYF.

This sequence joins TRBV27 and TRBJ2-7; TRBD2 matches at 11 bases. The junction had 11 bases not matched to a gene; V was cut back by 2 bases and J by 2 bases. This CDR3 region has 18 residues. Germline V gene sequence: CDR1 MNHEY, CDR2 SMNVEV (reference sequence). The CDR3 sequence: CASSLRTSGSFQAYEQYF. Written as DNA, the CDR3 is TGTGCCAGCAGTTTAAGGACTAGCGGGTCCTTTCAAGCCTACGAGCAGTACTTC.

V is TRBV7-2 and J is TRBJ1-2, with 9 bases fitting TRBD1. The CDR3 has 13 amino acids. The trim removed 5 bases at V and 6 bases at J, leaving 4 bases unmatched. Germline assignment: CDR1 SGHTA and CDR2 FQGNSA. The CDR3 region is CASSRGQGHGYTF. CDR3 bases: TGTGCCAGCAGCCGGGGACAGGGCCATGGCTACACCTTC. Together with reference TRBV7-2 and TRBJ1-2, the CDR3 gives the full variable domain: GAGVSQSPSNKVTEKGKDVELRCDPISGHTALYWYRQSLGQGLEFLIYFQGNSAPDKSGLPSDRFSAERTGGSVSTLTIQRTQQEDSAVYLCASSRGQGHGYTFGSGTRLTVV.

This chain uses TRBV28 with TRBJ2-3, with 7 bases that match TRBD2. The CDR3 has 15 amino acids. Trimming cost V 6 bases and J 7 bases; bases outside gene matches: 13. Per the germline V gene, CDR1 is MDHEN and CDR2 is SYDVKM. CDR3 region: CASSHLAGEPHTQYF. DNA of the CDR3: TGTGCCAGCAGCCATCTCGCGGGAGAACCACATACGCAGTATTTT.

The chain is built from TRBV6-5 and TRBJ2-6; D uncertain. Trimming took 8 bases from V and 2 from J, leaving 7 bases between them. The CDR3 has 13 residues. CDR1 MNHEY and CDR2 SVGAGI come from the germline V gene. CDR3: CASRVTGANVLTF. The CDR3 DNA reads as TGTGCCAGCCGCGTGACTGGGGCCAACGTCCTGACTTTC.

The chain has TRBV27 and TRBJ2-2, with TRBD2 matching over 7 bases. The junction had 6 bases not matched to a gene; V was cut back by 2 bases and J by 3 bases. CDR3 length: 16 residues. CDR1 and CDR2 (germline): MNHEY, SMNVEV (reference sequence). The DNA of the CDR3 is TGTGCCAGCAGTTTAGCGGGAGCGGTTGACACCGGGGAGCTGTTTTTT. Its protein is CASSLAGAVDTGELFF.

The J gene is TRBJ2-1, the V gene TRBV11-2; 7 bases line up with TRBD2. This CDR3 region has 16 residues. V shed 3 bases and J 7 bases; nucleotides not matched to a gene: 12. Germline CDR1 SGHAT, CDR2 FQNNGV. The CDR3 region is CASSFSSPSGSNEQFF. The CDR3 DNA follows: TGTGCCAGCAGCTTTTCGTCGCCTAGCGGTTCAAATGAGCAGTTCTTC.

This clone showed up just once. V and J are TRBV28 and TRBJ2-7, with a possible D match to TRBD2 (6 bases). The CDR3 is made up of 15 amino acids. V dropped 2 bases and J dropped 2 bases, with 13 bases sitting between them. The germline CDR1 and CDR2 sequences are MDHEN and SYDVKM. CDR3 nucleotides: TGTGCCAGCAGTTTAGATACTAGCCCGGCCTACGAGCAGTACTTC. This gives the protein CASSLDTSPAYEQYF.

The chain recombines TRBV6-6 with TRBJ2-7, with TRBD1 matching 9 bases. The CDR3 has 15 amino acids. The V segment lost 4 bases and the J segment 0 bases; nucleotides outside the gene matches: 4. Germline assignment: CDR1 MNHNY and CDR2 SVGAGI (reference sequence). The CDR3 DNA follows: TGTGCCAGCAGTTCCCCGGGACAGGGCTCCTACGAGCAGTACTTC. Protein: CASSSPGQGSYEQYF.

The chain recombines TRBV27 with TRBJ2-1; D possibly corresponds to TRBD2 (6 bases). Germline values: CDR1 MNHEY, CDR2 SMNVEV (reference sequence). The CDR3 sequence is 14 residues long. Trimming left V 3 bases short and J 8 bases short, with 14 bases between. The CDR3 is CASSFTSTRDEQFF. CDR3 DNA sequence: TGTGCCAGCAGTTTTACTAGCACCAGGGATGAGCAGTTCTTC.

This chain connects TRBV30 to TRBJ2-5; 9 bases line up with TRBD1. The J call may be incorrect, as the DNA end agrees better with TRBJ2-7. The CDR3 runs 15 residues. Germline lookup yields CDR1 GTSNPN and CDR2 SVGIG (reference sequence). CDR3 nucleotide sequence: TGTGCCTGGAGAGAGACCGGGACAGGGAGCTACGAGCAGTACTTC. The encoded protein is CAWRETGTGSYEQYF.

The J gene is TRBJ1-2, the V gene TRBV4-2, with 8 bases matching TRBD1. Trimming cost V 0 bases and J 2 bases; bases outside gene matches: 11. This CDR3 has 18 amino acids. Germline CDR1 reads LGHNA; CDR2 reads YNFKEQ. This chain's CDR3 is CASSQDLGQGLGNYGYTF. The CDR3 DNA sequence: TGTGCCAGCAGCCAAGATCTTGGACAGGGCTTAGGGAACTATGGCTACACCTTC.

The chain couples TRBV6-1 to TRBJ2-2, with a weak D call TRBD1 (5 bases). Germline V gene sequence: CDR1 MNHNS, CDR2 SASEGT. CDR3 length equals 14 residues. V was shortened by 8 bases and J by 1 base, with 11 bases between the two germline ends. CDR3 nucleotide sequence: TGTGCCAGCGAAGGGGTTAGGAACACCGGGGAGCTGTTTTTT. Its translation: CASEGVRNTGELFF.

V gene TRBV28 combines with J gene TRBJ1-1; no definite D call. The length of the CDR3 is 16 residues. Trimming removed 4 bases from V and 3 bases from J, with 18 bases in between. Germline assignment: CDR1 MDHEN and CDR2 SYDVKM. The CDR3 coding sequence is TGTGCCAGCAGTTCCCTAAGAGAGATCGGGGACACTGAAGCTTTCTTT. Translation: CASSSLREIGDTEAFF.

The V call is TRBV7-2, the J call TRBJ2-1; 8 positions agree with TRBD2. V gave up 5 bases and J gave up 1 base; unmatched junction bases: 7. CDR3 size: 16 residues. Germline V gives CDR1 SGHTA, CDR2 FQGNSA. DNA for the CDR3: TGTGCCAGCAGCACTACTAGCGGAGGATCCTACAATGAGCAGTTCTTC. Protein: CASSTTSGGSYNEQFF.

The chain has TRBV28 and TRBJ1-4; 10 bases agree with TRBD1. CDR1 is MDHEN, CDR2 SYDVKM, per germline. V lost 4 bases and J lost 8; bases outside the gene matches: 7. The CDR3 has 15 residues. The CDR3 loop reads CASSYSDRGREKLFF. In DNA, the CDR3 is TGTGCCAGCAGTTACTCCGACAGGGGGCGAGAAAAACTGTTTTTT.

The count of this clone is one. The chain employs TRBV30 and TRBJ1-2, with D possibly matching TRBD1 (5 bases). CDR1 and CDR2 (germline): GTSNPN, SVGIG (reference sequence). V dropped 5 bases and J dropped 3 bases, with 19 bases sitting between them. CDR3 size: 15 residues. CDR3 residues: CAWAKSPWGDYGYTF. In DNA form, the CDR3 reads TGTGCCTGGGCAAAAAGTCCCTGGGGGGACTATGGCTACACCTTC.

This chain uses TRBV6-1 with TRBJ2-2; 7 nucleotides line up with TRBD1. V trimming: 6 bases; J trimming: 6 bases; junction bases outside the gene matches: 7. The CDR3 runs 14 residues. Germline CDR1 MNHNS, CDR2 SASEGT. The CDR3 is CASRDTGQSGELFF. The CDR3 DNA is TGTGCCAGCAGGGACACGGGACAGTCCGGGGAGCTGTTTTTT.

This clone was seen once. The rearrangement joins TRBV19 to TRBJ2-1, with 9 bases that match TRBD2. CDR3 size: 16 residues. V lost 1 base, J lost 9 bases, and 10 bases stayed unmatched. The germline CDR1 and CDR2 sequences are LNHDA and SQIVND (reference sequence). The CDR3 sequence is CASSIVWLAGSGEQFF. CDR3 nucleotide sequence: TGTGCCAGTAGTATAGTATGGCTAGCGGGAAGTGGTGAGCAGTTCTTC.

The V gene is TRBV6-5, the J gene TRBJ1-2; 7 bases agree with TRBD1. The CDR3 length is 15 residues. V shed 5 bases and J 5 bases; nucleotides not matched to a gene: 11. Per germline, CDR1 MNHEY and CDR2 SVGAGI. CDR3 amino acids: CASSIRGTDYYGYTF. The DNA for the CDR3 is TGTGCCAGCAGTATTCGGGGGACAGACTATTATGGCTACACCTTC.

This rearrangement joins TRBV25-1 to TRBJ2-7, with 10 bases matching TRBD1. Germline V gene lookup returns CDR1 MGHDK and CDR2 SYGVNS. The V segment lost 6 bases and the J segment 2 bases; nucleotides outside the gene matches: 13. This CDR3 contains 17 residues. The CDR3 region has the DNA TGTGCCAGCAGGGCCGACTTGGGGGACAGGGGAACCTACGAGCAGTACTTC. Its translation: CASRADLGDRGTYEQYF.

The CDR3 nucleotides read TGTGCCAGCAGCGCCAGCAACAGGAGAAACTTAACCTACGAGCAGTACTTC. Protein sequence: CASSASNRRNLTYEQYF. The chain joins TRBV7-8 to TRBJ2-7; maybe TRBD1 (5 bases). There are 17 residues in the CDR3. Trimming left V 5 bases short and J 2 bases short, with 22 bases between. CDR1 is SGHVS and CDR2 is FQNEAQ in the germline V gene.

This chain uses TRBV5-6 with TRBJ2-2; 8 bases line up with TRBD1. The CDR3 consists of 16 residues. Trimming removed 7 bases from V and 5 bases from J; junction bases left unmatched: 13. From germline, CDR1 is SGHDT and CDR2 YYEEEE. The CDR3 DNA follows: TGTGCCAGCGGCCCTGACAGGGGAGTAACGACCGGGGAGCTGTTTTTT. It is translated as CASGPDRGVTTGELFF.